The T cell receptor beta chain described here comes from a study of OX40 agonist ivuxolimab in advanced cancers. About the study: Participants could have had prior anti-PD-1, anti-PD-L1 or anti-CTLA-4 therapy, and 40% had some.

Germline CDR1 reads MGHRA; CDR2 reads YSYEKL. V lost 4 bases, J lost 3 bases, and 19 bases lay in between. This CDR3 contains 17 residues. By its share, this clone is medium-sized. Generated by immunoSEQ multiplex PCR, the TCRdb table keeps only in-frame clones and is missing some. This sample has roughly 6,800 clones, with approximately 80% found just once. Sequences were derived from CD4+ or CD8+ T cells sorted from blood, sampled in a trial of the OX40 agonist ivuxolimab. The chain recombines TRBV4-1 with TRBJ1-3; possibly TRBD1 for D (6 bases). This sequence was found in an adult with an advanced solid tumor such as melanoma, head and neck, liver or kidney cancer. The CDR3 bases are TGCGCCAGCAGCCTAGTTGTGGGGGGCGCGAGTGGAAACACCATATATTTT. Protein sequence: CASSLVVGGASGNTIYF.